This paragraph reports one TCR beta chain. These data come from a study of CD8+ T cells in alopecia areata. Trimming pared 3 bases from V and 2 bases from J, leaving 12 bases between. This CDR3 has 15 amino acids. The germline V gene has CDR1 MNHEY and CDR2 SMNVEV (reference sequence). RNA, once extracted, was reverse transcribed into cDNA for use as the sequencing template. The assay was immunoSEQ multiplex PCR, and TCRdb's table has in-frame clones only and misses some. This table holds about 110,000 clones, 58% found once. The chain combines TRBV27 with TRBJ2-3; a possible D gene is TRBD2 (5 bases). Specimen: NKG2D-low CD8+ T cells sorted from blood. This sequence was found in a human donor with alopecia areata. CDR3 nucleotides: TGTGCCAGCAGTTTCTACAGCGGCAACACAGATACGCAGTATTTT. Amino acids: CASSFYSGNTDTQYF.